This T cell receptor (beta chain) is from a study of cytomegalovirus exposure and HLA in healthy donors. Regarding the study as a whole: There was a cluster of highly shared sequence variants that was likely a sequencing artifact. Later on, analysis showed that most CMV-associated TCR beta chains appeared to be HLA-restricted.

PCR involved 60 Vbeta and 13 Jbeta primers. The protocol was immunoSEQ multiplex PCR, while the TCRdb copy is restricted to in-frame clones and leaves out a portion. The sample holds about 100,000 clones, roughly 73% seen once. Germline V gene sequence: CDR1 WNHNN, CDR2 SYGVQD (reference sequence). V lost 3 bases, J lost 4 bases, and 5 bases stayed unmatched. The CDR3 has 16 residues. A note on this clone: The antigen is unknown.

The material sequenced was PBMCs. This chain joins TRBV10-1 and TRBJ2-3; TRBD2 agrees at 12 bases. This sequence was found in a man aged 25-40 years in good health and CMV-seronegative. In DNA form, the CDR3 reads TGCGCCAGCAGTGAATGGACTAGCGGGATGGCAGATACGCAGTATTTT. Translation: CASSEWTSGMADTQYF.